The clone carrying this TCR beta chain was counted ten times or more. Antigen specificity is unknown. The sample originates from a study of identical twins. Study-level points and caveats: Reduced insertions were recorded for abundant cord blood beta clonotypes, with no such pattern in memory repertoires.

The cDNA had a unique molecular identifier and a template-switch universal primer site. TCRdb independently ran MiXCR on the 5' RACE reads; one entry per CDR3 protein. This sample has fewer than 250,000 distinct CDR3 sequences; 6% to 8% occur once, and the top ten carry 5.4%. Trimming pared 2 bases from V and 10 bases from J, leaving 12 bases between. The CDR3 loop spans 14 amino acids. CDR1 MNHEY and CDR2 SVGEGT come from the germline V gene. These data also formed part of another study, on yellow fever vaccine responses in identical twins.

This chain links TRBV6-2 or TRBV6-3 with TRBJ1-6; unclear D gene. Sequencing was performed on CD8+ T cells sorted from blood. This clonotype was obtained from a young woman in good health. The CDR3: CASSYAPIRSPLHF. The DNA of the CDR3 is TGTGCCAGCAGTTACGCCCCCATCCGATCACCCCTCCACTTT.